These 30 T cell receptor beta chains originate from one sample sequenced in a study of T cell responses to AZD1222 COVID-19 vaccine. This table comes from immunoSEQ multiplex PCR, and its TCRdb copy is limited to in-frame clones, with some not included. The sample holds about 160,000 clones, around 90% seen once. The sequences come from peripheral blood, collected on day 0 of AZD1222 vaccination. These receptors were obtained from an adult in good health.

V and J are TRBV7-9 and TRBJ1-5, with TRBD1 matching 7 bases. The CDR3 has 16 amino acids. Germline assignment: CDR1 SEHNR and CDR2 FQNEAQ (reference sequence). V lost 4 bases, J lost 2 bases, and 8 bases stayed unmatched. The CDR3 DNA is TGTGCCAGCAGCTCCCAGGGGGATTTGGGCAATCAGCCCCAGCATTTT. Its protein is CASSSQGDLGNQPQHF.

The CDR3: CASSPNPTVDYGYTF. The CDR3 DNA reads TGTGCCAGCAGCCCTAATCCGACAGTCGACTATGGCTACACCTTC. The gene calls are TRBV7-9 and TRBJ1-2, with D perhaps TRBD1 (5 bases). This CDR3 spans 15 amino acids. Germline assignment: CDR1 SEHNR and CDR2 FQNEAQ (reference sequence). V shed 5 bases and J shed 3 bases, with 16 bases lying between them. The complete variable domain, with remaining parts taken from reference TRBV7-9 and TRBJ1-2, reads DTGVSQNPRHKITKRGQNVTFRCDPISEHNRLYWYRQTLGQGPEFLTYFQNEAQLEKSRLLSDRFSAERPKGSFSTLEIQRTEQGDSAMYLCASSPNPTVDYGYTFGSGTRLTVV.

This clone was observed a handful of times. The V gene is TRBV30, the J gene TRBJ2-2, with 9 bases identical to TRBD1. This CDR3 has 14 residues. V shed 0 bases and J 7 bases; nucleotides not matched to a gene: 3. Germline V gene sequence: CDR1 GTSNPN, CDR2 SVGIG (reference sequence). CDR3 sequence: CAWSVQGAGGELFF. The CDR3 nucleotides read TGTGCCTGGAGTGTACAGGGGGCCGGCGGGGAGCTGTTTTTT.

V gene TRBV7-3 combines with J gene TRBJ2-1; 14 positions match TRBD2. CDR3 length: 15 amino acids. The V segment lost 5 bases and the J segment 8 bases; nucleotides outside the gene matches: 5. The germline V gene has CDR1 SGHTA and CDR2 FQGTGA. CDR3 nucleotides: TGTGCCAGCAGCCCGGGGACTAGCGGGAGACATGAGCAGTTCTTC. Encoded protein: CASSPGTSGRHEQFF.

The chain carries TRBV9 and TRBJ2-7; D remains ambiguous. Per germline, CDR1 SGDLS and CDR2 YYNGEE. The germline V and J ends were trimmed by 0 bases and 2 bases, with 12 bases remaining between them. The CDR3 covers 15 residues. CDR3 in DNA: TGTGCCAGCAGCGTAGCGGGTAGGGAAGCCTACGAGCAGTACTTC. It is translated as CASSVAGREAYEQYF.

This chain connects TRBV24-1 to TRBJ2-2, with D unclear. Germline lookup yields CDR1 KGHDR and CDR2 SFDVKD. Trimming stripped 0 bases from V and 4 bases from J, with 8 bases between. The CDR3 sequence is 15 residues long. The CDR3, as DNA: TGTGCCACCAGTGATTTGGGGTCGACCACCGGGGAGCTGTTTTTT. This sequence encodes CATSDLGSTTGELFF.

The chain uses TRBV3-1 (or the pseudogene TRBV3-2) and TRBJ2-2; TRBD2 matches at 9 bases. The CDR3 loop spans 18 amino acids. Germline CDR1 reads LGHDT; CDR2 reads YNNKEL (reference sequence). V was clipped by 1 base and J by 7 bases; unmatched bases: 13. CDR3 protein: CASSQGRSERLAVGELFF. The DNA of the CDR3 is TGTGCCAGCAGCCAAGGGAGGAGTGAAAGACTAGCGGTCGGGGAGCTGTTTTTT.

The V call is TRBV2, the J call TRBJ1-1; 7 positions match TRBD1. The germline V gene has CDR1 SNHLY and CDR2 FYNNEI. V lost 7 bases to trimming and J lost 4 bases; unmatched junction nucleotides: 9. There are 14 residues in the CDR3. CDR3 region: CASTGTASSTEAFF. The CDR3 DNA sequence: TGTGCCAGCACTGGGACAGCAAGTAGCACTGAAGCTTTCTTT.

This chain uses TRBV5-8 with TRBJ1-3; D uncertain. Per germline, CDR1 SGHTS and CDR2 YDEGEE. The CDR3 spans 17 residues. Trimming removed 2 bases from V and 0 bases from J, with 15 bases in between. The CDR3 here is CASSLFQHSASGNTIYF. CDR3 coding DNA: TGTGCCAGCAGCTTATTTCAGCATTCCGCCTCTGGAAACACCATATATTTT.

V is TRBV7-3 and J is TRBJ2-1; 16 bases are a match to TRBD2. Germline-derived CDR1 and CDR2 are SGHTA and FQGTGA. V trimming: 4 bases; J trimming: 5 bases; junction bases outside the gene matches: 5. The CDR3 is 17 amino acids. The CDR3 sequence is CASSSGTSGGAHNEQFF. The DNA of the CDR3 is TGTGCCAGCAGCTCTGGGACTAGCGGGGGGGCGCACAATGAGCAGTTCTTC.

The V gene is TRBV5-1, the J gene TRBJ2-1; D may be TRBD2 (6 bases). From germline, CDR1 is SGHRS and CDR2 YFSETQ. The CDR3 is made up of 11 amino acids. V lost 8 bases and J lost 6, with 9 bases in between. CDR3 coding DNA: TGCGCCAGTACACTAGCCAATGAGCAGTTCTTC. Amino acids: CASTLANEQFF.

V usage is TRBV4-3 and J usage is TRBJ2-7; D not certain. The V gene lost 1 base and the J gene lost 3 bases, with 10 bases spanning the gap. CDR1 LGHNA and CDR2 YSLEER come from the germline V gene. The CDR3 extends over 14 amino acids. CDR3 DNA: TGCGCCAGCAGCCAAGGAAGGCTCCTCTACGAGCAGTACTTC. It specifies CASSQGRLLYEQYF.

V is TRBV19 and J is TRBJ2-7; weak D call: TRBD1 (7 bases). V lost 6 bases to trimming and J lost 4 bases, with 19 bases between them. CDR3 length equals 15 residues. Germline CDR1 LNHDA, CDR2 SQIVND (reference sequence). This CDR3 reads CASRGVEGAVYEQYF. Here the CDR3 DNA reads TGTGCCAGTAGAGGGGTGGAGGGGGCCGTATACGAGCAGTACTTC.

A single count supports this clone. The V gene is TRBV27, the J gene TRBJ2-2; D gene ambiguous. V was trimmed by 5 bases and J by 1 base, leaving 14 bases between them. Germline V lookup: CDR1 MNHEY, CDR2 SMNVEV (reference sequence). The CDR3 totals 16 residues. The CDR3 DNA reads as TGTGCCAGCAGTCCCCAGGTCCTACGGAACACCGGGGAGCTGTTTTTT. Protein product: CASSPQVLRNTGELFF.

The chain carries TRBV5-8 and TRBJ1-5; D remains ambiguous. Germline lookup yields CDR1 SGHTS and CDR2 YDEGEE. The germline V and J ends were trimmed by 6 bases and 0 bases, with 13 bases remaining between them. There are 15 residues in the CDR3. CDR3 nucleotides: TGTGCCAGCACTCGGGGAGCCTCTAGCAATCAGCCCCAGCATTTT. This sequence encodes CASTRGASSNQPQHF. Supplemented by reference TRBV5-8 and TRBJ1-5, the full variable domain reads EAGVTQSPTHLIKTRGQQATLRCSPISGHTSVYWYQQALGLGLQFLLWYDEGEERNRGNFPPRFSGRQFPNYSSELNVNALELEDSALYLCASTRGASSNQPQHFGDGTRLSIL.

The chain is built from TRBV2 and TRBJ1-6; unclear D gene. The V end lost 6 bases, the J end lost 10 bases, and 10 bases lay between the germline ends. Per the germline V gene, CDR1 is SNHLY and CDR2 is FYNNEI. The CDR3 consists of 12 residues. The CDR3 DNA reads TGTGCCAGCAGGGGCAGGTTATCACCCCTCCACTTT. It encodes CASRGRLSPLHF.

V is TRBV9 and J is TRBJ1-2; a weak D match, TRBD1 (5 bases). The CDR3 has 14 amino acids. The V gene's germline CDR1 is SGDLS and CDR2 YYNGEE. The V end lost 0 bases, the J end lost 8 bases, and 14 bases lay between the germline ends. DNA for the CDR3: TGTGCCAGCAGCGTAGGCAATCGGGGGATCGGCTACACCTTC. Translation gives CASSVGNRGIGYTF.

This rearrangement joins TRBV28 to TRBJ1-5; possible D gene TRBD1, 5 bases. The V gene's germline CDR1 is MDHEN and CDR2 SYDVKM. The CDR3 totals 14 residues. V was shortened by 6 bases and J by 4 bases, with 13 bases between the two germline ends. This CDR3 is CASSAGLRNQPQHF. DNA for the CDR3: TGTGCCAGCAGCGCAGGGTTACGTAATCAGCCCCAGCATTTT.

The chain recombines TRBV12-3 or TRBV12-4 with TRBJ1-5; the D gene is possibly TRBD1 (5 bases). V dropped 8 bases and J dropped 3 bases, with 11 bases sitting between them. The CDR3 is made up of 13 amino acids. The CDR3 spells CASGQVFNQPQHF. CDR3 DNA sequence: TGTGCCAGCGGACAAGTCTTCAATCAGCCCCAGCATTTT.

The CDR3 bases are TGTGCCAGCAGCTTGGGAAATGGGGGCCAATCACCCCTCCACTTT. Residues: CASSLGNGGQSPLHF. The chain employs TRBV5-6 and TRBJ1-6; a weak D match, TRBD1 (6 bases). Germline V lookup: CDR1 SGHDT, CDR2 YYEEEE. The CDR3 covers 15 residues. The germline V and J ends were trimmed by 0 bases and 10 bases, with 14 bases remaining between them.

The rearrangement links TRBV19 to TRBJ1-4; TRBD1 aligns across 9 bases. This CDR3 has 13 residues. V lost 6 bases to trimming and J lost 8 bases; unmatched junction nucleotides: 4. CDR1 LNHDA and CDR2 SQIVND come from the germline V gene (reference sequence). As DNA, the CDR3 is TGTGCCAGTAGCCGGGACAGGGACGAAAAACTGTTTTTT. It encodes CASSRDRDEKLFF. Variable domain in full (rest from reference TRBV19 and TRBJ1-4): DGGITQSPKYLFRKEGQNVTLSCEQNLNHDAMYWYRQDPGQGLRLIYYSQIVNDFQKGDIAEGYSVSREKKESFPLTVTSAQKNPTAFYLCASSRDRDEKLFFGSGTQLSVL.

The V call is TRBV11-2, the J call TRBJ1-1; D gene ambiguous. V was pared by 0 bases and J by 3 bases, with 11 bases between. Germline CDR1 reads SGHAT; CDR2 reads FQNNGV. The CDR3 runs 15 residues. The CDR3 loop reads CASSLDGRSDTEAFF. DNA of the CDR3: TGTGCCAGCAGCTTAGATGGCAGATCTGACACTGAAGCTTTCTTT.

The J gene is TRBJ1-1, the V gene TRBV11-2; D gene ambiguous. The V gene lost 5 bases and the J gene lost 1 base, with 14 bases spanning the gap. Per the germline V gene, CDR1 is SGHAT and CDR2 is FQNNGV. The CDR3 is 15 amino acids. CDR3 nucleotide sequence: TGTGCCAGCAGCCCAGCACTGATGAGGAACACTGAAGCTTTCTTT. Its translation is CASSPALMRNTEAFF.

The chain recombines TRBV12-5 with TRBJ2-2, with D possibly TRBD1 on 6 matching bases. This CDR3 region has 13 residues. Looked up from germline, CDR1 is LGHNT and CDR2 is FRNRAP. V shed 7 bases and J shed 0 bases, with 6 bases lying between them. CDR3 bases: TGTGCTAGTGAGGGGGCGAACACCGGGGAGCTGTTTTTT. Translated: CASEGANTGELFF.

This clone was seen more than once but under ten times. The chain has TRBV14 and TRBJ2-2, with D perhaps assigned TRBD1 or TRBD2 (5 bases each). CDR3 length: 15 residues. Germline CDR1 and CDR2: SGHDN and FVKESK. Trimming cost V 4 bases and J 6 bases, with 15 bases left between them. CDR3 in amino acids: CASSLLGRGAGELFF. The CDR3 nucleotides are TGTGCCAGCAGCCTCCTGGGACGGGGTGCCGGGGAGCTGTTTTTT. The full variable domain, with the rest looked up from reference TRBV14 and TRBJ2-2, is EAGVTQFPSHSVIEKGQTVTLRCDPISGHDNLYWYRRVMGKEIKFLLHFVKESKQDESGMPNNRFLAERTGGTYSTLKVQPAELEDSGVYFCASSLLGRGAGELFFGEGSRLTVL.

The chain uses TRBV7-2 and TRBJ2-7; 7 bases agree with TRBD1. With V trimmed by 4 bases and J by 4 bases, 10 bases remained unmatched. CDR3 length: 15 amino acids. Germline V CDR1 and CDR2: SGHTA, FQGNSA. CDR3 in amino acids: CASSSLDRVIYEQYF. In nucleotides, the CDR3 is TGTGCCAGCAGCTCATTAGACAGGGTAATATACGAGCAGTACTTC.

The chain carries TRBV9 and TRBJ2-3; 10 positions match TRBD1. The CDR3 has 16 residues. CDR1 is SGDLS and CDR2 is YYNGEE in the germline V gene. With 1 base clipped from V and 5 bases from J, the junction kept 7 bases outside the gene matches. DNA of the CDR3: TGTGCCAGCAGCGTACGGGACAGGGGTGAGGTAGATACGCAGTATTTT. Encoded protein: CASSVRDRGEVDTQYF. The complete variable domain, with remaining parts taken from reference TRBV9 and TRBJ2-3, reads DSGVTQTPKHLITATGQRVTLRCSPRSGDLSVYWYQQSLDQGLQFLIQYYNGEERAKGNILERFSAQQFPDLHSELNLSSLELGDSALYFCASSVRDRGEVDTQYFGPGTRLTVL.

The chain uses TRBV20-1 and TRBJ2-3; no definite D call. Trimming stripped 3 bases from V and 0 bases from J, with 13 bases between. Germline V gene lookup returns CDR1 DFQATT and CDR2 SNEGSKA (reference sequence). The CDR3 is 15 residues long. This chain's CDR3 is CSASNPRVSTDTQYF. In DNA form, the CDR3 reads TGCAGTGCTAGTAACCCTAGAGTTAGCACAGATACGCAGTATTTT.

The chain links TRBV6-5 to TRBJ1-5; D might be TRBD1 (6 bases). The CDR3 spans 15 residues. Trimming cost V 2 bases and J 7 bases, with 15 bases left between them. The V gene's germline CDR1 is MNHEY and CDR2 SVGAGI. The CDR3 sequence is CASSYVPTQGQPQHF. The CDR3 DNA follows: TGTGCCAGCAGTTACGTCCCAACTCAGGGGCAGCCCCAGCATTTT.

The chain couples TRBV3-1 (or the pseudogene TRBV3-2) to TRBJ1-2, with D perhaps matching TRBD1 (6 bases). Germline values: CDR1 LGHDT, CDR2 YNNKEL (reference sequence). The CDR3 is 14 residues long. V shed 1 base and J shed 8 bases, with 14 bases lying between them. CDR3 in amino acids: CASSQARQVPGYTF. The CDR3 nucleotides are TGTGCCAGCAGCCAAGCCCGACAGGTGCCAGGCTACACCTTC.